Presented here are 9 T cell receptor beta chains from one specimen sequenced in a study of blood T cell repertoires in COVID-19 (TCRdb year 2020). Receptors were amplified or captured by the immunoSEQ multiplex PCR assay. Entries here come from immuneACCESS through TCRdb and include only in-frame sequences with V and J called. Some clones fail to appear in such tables; in the studies checked, an unresolved V gene covers under half of the shortfall, and the cause of the remainder is unknown. For this sample the table gives more than 90,000 clones, of which more than 75% were detected only once. The top ten clonotypes cover about 1.3% of the sample. Sequencing used peripheral blood. The receptor set was obtained from a man aged 40-49 years with acute or convalescent COVID-19.

This chain links TRBV2 with TRBJ1-2; 7 bases are shared with TRBD1. This CDR3 region has 14 residues. Per germline, CDR1 SNHLY and CDR2 FYNNEI. V was pared by 4 bases and J by 4 bases, with 6 bases of the junction left unmatched. The CDR3 is CASSGAGGLYGYTF. DNA for the CDR3: TGTGCCAGCAGTGGGGCAGGGGGGCTCTATGGCTACACCTTC.

The chain links TRBV27 to TRBJ2-7; 9 bases align to TRBD1. Trimming at V came to 2 bases and at J to 11 bases, leaving 13 bases not matched to a gene. The V gene's germline CDR1 is MNHEY and CDR2 SMNVEV (reference sequence). The CDR3 loop spans 15 amino acids. The CDR3 nucleotides are TGTGCCAGCAGTTTACTGGGACAGGGTAAGGGCGGGGAGTACTTC. This encodes CASSLLGQGKGGEYF.

The CDR3: CASSPARGEKLFF. The DNA of the CDR3 is TGTGCCAGCTCACCTGCGCGGGGGGAAAAACTGTTTTTT. This rearrangement joins TRBV18 to TRBJ1-4; D is possibly TRBD1 (5 bases). This CDR3 region has 13 residues. The V gene lost 3 bases and the J gene lost 8 bases, with 10 bases spanning the gap. Germline lookup yields CDR1 KGHSH and CDR2 LQKENI.

The chain carries TRBV6-6 and TRBJ2-1; TRBD2 aligns across 9 bases. The CDR3 runs 16 residues. Germline V gene sequence: CDR1 MNHNY, CDR2 SVGAGI (reference sequence). The V gene end was trimmed by 10 bases and the J gene end by 7 bases; junction bases not matched to a gene: 17. CDR3 sequence (DNA): TGTGCCACCAACGACTTTATGGGCGGGGGGGCGAATGAGCAGTTCTTC. Translation: CATNDFMGGGANEQFF.

The chain recombines TRBV7-2 with TRBJ2-2; D gene unclear. CDR1 is SGHTA and CDR2 is FQGNSA in the germline V gene. V gave up 6 bases and J gave up 6 bases, with 8 bases separating them. This CDR3 is 12 amino acids long. Written as DNA, the CDR3 is TGTGCCAGCAGAGAGTTTCCCGGGGAGCTGTTTTTT. Translation gives CASREFPGELFF.

This rearrangement joins TRBV3-1 (or the pseudogene TRBV3-2) to TRBJ2-7; 13 bases map to TRBD2. Germline lookup yields CDR1 LGHDT and CDR2 YNNKEL (reference sequence). The CDR3 spans 13 residues. V lost 10 bases, J lost 2 bases, and 2 bases stayed unmatched. The CDR3: CATGTSGTYEQYF. CDR3 DNA: TGTGCCACTGGGACTAGCGGGACCTACGAGCAGTACTTC.

This clone showed up just once. V is TRBV7-2 and J is TRBJ2-7; 11 bases agree with TRBD2. The J segment lost 5 bases and the V segment lost 1 base, leaving 16 bases of the junction unmatched. CDR1 is SGHTA and CDR2 is FQGNSA in the germline V gene. The length of the CDR3 is 19 residues. DNA of the CDR3: TGTGCCAGCAGCTTAGACCCCCCCGCTCTAGCGGGGGGCACCCACGAGCAGTACTTC. Translation: CASSLDPPALAGGTHEQYF.

The chain couples TRBV2 to TRBJ2-2; 10 bases line up with TRBD2. The length of the CDR3 is 17 residues. Germline CDR1 and CDR2: SNHLY and FYNNEI. The trim removed 3 bases at V and 7 bases at J, leaving 11 bases unmatched. CDR3 protein: CASSEMTSGPLGGELFF. The CDR3 region has the DNA TGTGCCAGCAGTGAGATGACTAGCGGGCCTCTGGGCGGGGAGCTGTTTTTT.

In DNA form, the CDR3 reads TGCGCCAGCAGTCACTTGGGACAGGGTGGGGCTTCGAGTTATAATTCACCCCTCCACTTT. It translates to CASSHLGQGGASSYNSPLHF. V usage is TRBV23-1 and J usage is TRBJ1-6; 9 bases line up with TRBD1. TRBV23-1 is annotated as an ORF whose role is uncertain. There are 20 residues in the CDR3. The V gene end was trimmed by 3 bases and the J gene end by 4 bases; junction bases not matched to a gene: 16.